These 4 T cell receptor beta chains originate from one sample sequenced in a study of regulatory T cells in long-lasting Graves disease (dated by TCRdb to the early 2020s). The sample's time point, from its label and the paper: newly diagnosed GD, antithyroid drugs for less than 3 months. For both TCR sequencing and RNA sequencing, RNA was extracted from PBMCs in TRIzol. Libraries were prepared through multiplex PCR. These reads were obtained on an Illumina HiSeq 4000. CDR3 regions were amplified by Arm-PCR with iRepertoire HTBI primers to construct TCR beta libraries. The public reads were reprocessed in TCRdb via fastp at Q25 and MiXCR, keeping in-frame beta chains. Identical CDR3 proteins give one entry, which carries the most common genes and DNA. This sample holds roughly 520,000 distinct CDR3 sequences; about 12% were observed only once. The ten top clones hold 8.9% of the sample. The data were also submitted as part of a second study, on T cells in Graves' hyperthyroidism and ophthalmopathy.

The sequenced sample was peripheral blood mononuclear cells (PBMCs), obtained at new diagnosis, from a patient treated with antithyroid drugs. The receptors were sampled from a woman in her twenties or thirties with Graves disease. Donor details come from another sample of the same person, matched by shared clones.

Concerning this clonotype: A read error is likely here: a far larger clone is one base away. The chain recombines TRBV11-2 with TRBJ2-3; 7 nucleotides match TRBD2. Judging by the DNA end, TRBJ2-1 fits better; the J call may be wrong. This CDR3 contains 16 residues. Looked up from germline, CDR1 is SGHAT and CDR2 is FQNNGV. The CDR3 here is CVSSLKLAARREEQFF. CDR3 in DNA: TGTGTCAGCAGCTTAAAGCTAGCGGCCCGGAGGGAGGAGCAGTTCTTC.

The genes are TRBV20-1 and TRBJ2-3, with 8 bases identical to TRBD2. CDR3 length equals 14 residues. In germline, CDR1 is DFQATT, CDR2 SNEGSKA (reference sequence). Trimming cost V 6 bases and J 2 bases; bases outside gene matches: 7. CDR3 DNA: TGCAGTGCGAGACTAGCGTTTAACACAGATACGCAGTATTTT. It encodes CSARLAFNTDTQYF.

This clonotype was found once. The germline gene is not matched at one end of the junction; a read error may be the cause. CDR3 region: CASSPLGAGENEQFF. In DNA, the CDR3 is TGCGCCAGCAGCCCCTTGGGGGCCGGGGAGAATGAGCAGTTCTTC. This chain joins TRBV7-9 and TRBJ2-1; possible D gene TRBD1, 6 bases. CDR1 and CDR2 from the germline V gene are SEHNR and FQNEAQ (reference sequence). The CDR3 is made up of 15 amino acids.

This clonotype occurred many times. The rearrangement links TRBV7-2 to TRBJ2-5, with D perhaps matching TRBD2 (6 bases). Germline V gene data show CDR1 as SGHTA and CDR2 as FQGNSA. Trimming pared 0 bases from V and 5 bases from J, leaving 16 bases between. This CDR3 is built from 16 residues. The CDR3 spells CASSLAGGRSGETQYF. The CDR3 DNA reads as TGTGCCAGCAGCTTAGCGGGCGGGCGGAGCGGGGAGACCCAGTACTTC.